The next 14 T cell receptor beta chains were all read from a single sample in a study of T cells in localized non-small cell lung cancer. Clones were read by immunoSEQ multiplex PCR, and TCRdb kept only the in-frame ones, dropping some. The sample has 1,500 to 1,800 clones, around 25% seen once. The specimen was lung tumor tissue, collected before any cancer treatment. The receptors originated from a male donor aged 60 or older with stage III lung adenocarcinoma.

This clone qualifies as medium-sized (0.01 to 0.1%). The CDR3 DNA reads TGTGCCAGCAGTGAGGGGGCTATAGGGGAAAAACTGTTTTTT. It encodes CASSEGAIGEKLFF. V is TRBV9 and J is TRBJ1-4; 7 nucleotides match TRBD1. Trimming removed 5 bases from V and 8 bases from J; junction bases left unmatched: 9. The CDR3 consists of 14 residues. Germline V gene data show CDR1 as SGDLS and CDR2 as YYNGEE.

The CDR3 reads CASRPGTVVETQYF. In DNA form, the CDR3 reads TGTGCCAGCAGGCCCGGGACCGTCGTTGAGACCCAGTACTTC. This chain uses TRBV11-3 with TRBJ2-5; D possibly matches TRBD1 or TRBD2 (5 bases each). Germline assignment: CDR1 SGHNT and CDR2 YENEEA. V was cut by 6 bases and J by 5 bases, with 16 bases left in between. The CDR3 loop spans 14 amino acids.

V is TRBV14 and J is TRBJ2-5; possible D gene TRBD2, 5 bases. The CDR3 runs to 13 residues. CDR1 is SGHDN and CDR2 is FVKESK in the germline V gene. The V gene lost 5 bases and the J gene lost 9 bases, with 16 bases spanning the gap. The chain's CDR3 is CASSTGNHGAQYF. As DNA, the CDR3 is TGTGCCAGCAGCACCGGGAACCACGGGGCCCAGTACTTC.

The genes are TRBV11-3 and TRBJ2-3; 8 bases fit TRBD2. V was clipped by 3 bases and J by 3 bases; unmatched bases: 2. The CDR3 covers 14 residues. Germline CDR1 and CDR2: SGHNT and YENEEA. Written as DNA, the CDR3 is TGTGCCAGCAGCTTCGGGGGGGCGACAGATACGCAGTATTTT. It codes for CASSFGGATDTQYF. Filled out from reference TRBV11-3 and TRBJ2-3, the complete variable domain reads EAGVVQSPRYKIIEKKQPVAFWCNPISGHNTLYWYLQNLGQGPELLIRYENEEAVDDSQLPKDRFSAERLKGVDSTLKIQPAELGDSAVYLCASSFGGATDTQYFGPGTRLTVL.

This clone has more than one count but fewer than ten. The gene calls are TRBV30 and TRBJ1-1; D unclear. The germline V gene encodes CDR1 GTSNPN and CDR2 SVGIG (reference sequence). The CDR3 covers 13 residues. Trimming left V 0 bases short and J 7 bases short, with 12 bases between. CDR3: CAWSVAGWVEAFF. In DNA form, the CDR3 reads TGTGCCTGGAGTGTGGCGGGGTGGGTTGAAGCTTTCTTT.

There are a few counts of this clone. The chain couples TRBV9 to TRBJ2-1, with D perhaps matching TRBD1 or TRBD2 (6 bases each). The CDR3 is 17 amino acids. The V end lost 4 bases, the J end lost 7 bases, and 24 bases lay between the germline ends. Per germline, CDR1 SGDLS and CDR2 YYNGEE. CDR3 in DNA: TGTGCCAGCAGCTACTCTAGTCTGGGGGGCGAAGGGAATGAGCAGTTCTTC. Amino acid sequence: CASSYSSLGGEGNEQFF.

This sequence joins TRBV23-1 and TRBJ1-5; D might be TRBD1 (6 bases). TRBV23-1 is placed among ORFs of uncertain function. Trimming pared 2 bases from V and 0 bases from J, leaving 17 bases between. This CDR3 has 18 amino acids. CDR3 sequence: CASSQPPPTGHSNQPQHF. As DNA, the CDR3 is TGCGCCAGCAGTCAACCGCCCCCCACAGGGCATAGCAATCAGCCCCAGCATTTT.

CDR3 protein: CASSEAPTSGSDYEQYF. In DNA form, the CDR3 reads TGTGCCAGCAGTGAAGCGCCTACTAGCGGTTCGGACTACGAGCAGTACTTC. The chain carries TRBV6-1 and TRBJ2-7, with TRBD2 matching 8 bases. This CDR3 spans 17 amino acids. V was clipped by 0 bases and J by 3 bases; unmatched bases: 10. Germline CDR1 is MNHNS and CDR2 is SASEGT.

This clone has just a few counts. The chain uses TRBV30 and TRBJ2-2; 8 bases fit TRBD1. Germline-derived CDR1 and CDR2 are GTSNPN and SVGIG (reference sequence). The CDR3 covers 15 residues. The ends lost 3 bases at V and 7 bases at J; junction bases unmatched: 10. The DNA of the CDR3 is TGTGCCTGGAGCCACCAGGGGGCCAGGAACGGGGAGCTGTTTTTT. This translates into CAWSHQGARNGELFF.

CDR3 in DNA: TGTGCCAGCAGCTTGGAGCTCGGGGGCTCGAATGAGCAGTTCTTC. Translation: CASSLELGGSNEQFF. The V and J genes are TRBV11-3 and TRBJ2-1; either TRBD1 or TRBD2 may supply D (6 bases each). Trimming shortened V by 3 bases and J by 7 bases, and 16 bases separated the two germline ends. CDR3 size: 15 residues. Germline CDR1 and CDR2: SGHNT and YENEEA.

This rearrangement joins TRBV9 to TRBJ2-7; 8 bases fit TRBD1. Germline V lookup: CDR1 SGDLS, CDR2 YYNGEE. The CDR3 is 14 amino acids. J was trimmed by 3 bases and V by 5 bases; bases with no gene match: 7. CDR3 in DNA: TGTGCCAGCAGTGAATGGGACAGGAACTACGAGCAGTACTTC. This encodes CASSEWDRNYEQYF. Variable domain in full (rest from reference TRBV9 and TRBJ2-7): DSGVTQTPKHLITATGQRVTLRCSPRSGDLSVYWYQQSLDQGLQFLIQYYNGEERAKGNILERFSAQQFPDLHSELNLSSLELGDSALYFCASSEWDRNYEQYFGPGTRLTVT.

This clone was recorded a few times. The CDR3 is CASSQDPGPYEQYF. CDR3 DNA: TGCGCCAGCAGCCAAGATCCAGGACCCTACGAGCAGTACTTC. The rearrangement joins TRBV1 to TRBJ2-7. TRBV1 is a documented pseudogene. The CDR3 has 14 residues.

This clone turned up a few times. The rearrangement links TRBV9 to TRBJ2-7; D unclear. Trimming cost V 9 bases and J 5 bases, with 18 bases left between them. Germline CDR1 SGDLS, CDR2 YYNGEE. The CDR3 has 13 amino acids. The CDR3 DNA reads TGTGCCACATCCTCATTCCGGGTGGACGAGCAGTACTTC. This sequence encodes CATSSFRVDEQYF.

This clone was seen more than once but under ten times. The chain couples TRBV6-1 to TRBJ2-2; a weak D match, TRBD1 (7 bases). CDR3 size: 15 residues. Looked up from germline, CDR1 is MNHNS and CDR2 is SASEGT. V shed 1 base and J shed 6 bases, with 12 bases lying between them. CDR3 protein: CASSEEAGGPGELFF. In DNA form, the CDR3 reads TGTGCCAGCAGTGAAGAGGCAGGGGGGCCCGGGGAGCTGTTTTTT.